This TCR beta chain was sequenced in a study of blood T cell repertoires in COVID-19. Turning to the study itself: Samples representing acute and convalescent COVID-19 were sourced from the United States, Italy and Spain. PBMCs, B-cell-depleted T cells, or T cells were the source of the cDNA or gDNA that made up the material.

V was clipped by 3 bases and J by 1 base; unmatched bases: 9. Germline loops: CDR1 GTSNPN, CDR2 SVGIG (reference sequence). The CDR3 is made up of 16 amino acids. Assay: immunoSEQ multiplex PCR; the TCRdb copy retains only in-frame clones and omits some. The sample contains around 200,000 clones, 88% of which appear only once. The V call is TRBV30, the J call TRBJ1-1; 9 positions agree with TRBD1. The receptor's source is a man aged 25 to 45 with acute or convalescent COVID-19. The sequenced sample was peripheral blood. CDR3 coding DNA: TGTGCCTGGAGGTTACAGGGGGCGCGAGGGAACACTGAAGCTTTCTTT. This sequence encodes CAWRLQGARGNTEAFF. Based on the CDR3 plus reference TRBV30 and TRBJ1-1, the full variable domain is SQTIHQWPATLVQPVGSPLSLECTVEGTSNPNLYWYRQAAGRGLQLLFYSVGIGQISSEVPQNLSASRPQDRQFILSSKKLLLSDSGFYLCAWRLQGARGNTEAFFGQGTRLTVV.